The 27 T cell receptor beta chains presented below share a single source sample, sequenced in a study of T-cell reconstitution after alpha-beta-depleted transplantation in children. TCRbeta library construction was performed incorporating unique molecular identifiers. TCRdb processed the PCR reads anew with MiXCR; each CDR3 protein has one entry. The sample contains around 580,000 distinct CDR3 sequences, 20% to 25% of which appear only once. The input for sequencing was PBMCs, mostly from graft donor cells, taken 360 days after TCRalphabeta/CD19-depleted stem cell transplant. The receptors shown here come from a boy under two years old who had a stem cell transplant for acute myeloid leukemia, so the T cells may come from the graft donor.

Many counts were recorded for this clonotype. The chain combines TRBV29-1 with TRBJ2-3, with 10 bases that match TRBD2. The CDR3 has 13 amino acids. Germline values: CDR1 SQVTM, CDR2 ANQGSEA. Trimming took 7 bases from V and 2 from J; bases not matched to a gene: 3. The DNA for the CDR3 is TGCAGCGCCGGACTAGCGGCCACAGATACGCAGTATTTT. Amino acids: CSAGLAATDTQYF.

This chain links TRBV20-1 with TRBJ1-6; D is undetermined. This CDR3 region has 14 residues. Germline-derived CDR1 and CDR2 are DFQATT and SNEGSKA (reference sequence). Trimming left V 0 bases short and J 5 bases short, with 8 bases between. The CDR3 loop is CSARETLDNSPLHF. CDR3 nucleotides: TGCAGTGCTAGAGAAACCCTCGATAATTCACCCCTCCACTTT.

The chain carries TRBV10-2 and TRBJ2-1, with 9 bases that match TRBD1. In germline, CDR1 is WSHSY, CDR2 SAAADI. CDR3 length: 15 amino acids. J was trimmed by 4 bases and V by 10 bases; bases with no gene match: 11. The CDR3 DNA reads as TGCGCCATCCTCTTCCGGGACAGGGCTTACAATGAGCAGTTCTTC. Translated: CAILFRDRAYNEQFF.

The chain's CDR3 is CASSTNGPSSYNEQFF. Written as DNA, the CDR3 is TGTGCCAGCAGCACTAACGGCCCTAGCTCCTACAATGAGCAGTTCTTC. The gene calls are TRBV27 and TRBJ2-1; D is uncertain. Trimming took 6 bases from V and 0 from J, leaving 15 bases between them. The CDR3 spans 16 residues. Looked up from germline, CDR1 is MNHEY and CDR2 is SMNVEV (reference sequence).

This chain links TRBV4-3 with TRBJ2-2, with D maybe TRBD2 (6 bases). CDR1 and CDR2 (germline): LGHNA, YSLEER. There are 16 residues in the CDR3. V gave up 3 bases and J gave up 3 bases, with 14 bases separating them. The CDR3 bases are TGCGCCAGCAGCCACGCCTCTAGCGTTGACACCGGGGAGCTGTTTTTT. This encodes CASSHASSVDTGELFF.

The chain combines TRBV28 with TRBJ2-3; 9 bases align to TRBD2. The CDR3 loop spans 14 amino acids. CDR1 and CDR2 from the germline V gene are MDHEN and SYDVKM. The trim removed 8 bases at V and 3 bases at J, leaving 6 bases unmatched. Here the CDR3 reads CASLSGGETDTQYF. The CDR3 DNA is TGTGCCAGCCTTAGCGGGGGTGAGACAGATACGCAGTATTTT.

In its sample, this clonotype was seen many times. The CDR3 nucleotides are TGCAGTGCTAGACCCAACAGGTTTGCTAATGAAAAACTGTTTTTT. Its translation: CSARPNRFANEKLFF. V usage is TRBV20-1 and J usage is TRBJ1-4, with a possible D match to TRBD1 (5 bases). The germline V gene has CDR1 DFQATT and CDR2 SNEGSKA (reference sequence). This CDR3 has 15 amino acids. V was clipped by 2 bases and J by 3 bases, with 13 bases between them.

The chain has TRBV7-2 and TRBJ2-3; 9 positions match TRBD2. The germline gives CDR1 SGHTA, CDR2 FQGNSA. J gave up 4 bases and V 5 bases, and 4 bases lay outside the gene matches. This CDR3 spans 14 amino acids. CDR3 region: CASSLSGGPDTQYF. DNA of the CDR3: TGTGCCAGCAGCCTTAGCGGGGGACCAGATACGCAGTATTTT.

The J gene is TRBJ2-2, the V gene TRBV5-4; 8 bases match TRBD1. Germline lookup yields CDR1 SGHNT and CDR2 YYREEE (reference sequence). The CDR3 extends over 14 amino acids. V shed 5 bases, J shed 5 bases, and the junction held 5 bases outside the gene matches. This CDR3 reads CASRGQGETGELFF. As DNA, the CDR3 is TGTGCCAGCAGAGGACAGGGTGAAACCGGGGAGCTGTTTTTT.

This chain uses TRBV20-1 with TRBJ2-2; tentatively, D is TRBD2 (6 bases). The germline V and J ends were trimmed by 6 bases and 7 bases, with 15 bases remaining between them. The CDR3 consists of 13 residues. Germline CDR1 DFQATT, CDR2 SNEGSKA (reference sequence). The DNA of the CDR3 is TGCAGTGCCCGGGGACTTGAAGGCGGGGAGCTGTTTTTT. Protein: CSARGLEGGELFF.

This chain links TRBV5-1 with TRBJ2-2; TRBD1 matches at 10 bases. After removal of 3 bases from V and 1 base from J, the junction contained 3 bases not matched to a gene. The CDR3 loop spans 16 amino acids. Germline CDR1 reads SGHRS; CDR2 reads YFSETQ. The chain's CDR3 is CASSSRTGGNTGELFF. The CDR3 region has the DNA TGCGCCAGCAGCTCCCGGACAGGGGGGAACACCGGGGAGCTGTTTTTT.

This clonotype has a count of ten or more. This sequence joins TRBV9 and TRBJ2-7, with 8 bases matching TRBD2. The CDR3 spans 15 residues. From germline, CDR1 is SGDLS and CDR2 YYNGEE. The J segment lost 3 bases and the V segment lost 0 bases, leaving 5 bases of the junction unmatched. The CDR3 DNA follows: TGTGCCAGCAGCGTAGTGGCGGGGGGAAGCTACGAGCAGTACTTC. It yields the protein CASSVVAGGSYEQYF.

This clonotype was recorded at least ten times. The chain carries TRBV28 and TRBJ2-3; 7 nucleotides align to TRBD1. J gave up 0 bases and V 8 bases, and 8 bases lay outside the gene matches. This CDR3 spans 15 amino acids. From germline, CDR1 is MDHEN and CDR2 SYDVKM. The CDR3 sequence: CASGARGQSTDTQYF. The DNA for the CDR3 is TGTGCCAGCGGAGCGAGGGGGCAAAGCACAGATACGCAGTATTTT.

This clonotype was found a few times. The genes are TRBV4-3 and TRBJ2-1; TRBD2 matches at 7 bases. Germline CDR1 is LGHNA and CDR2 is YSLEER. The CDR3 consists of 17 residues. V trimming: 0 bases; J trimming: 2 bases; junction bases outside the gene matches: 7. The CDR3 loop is CASSQDERGGAYNEQFF. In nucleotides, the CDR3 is TGCGCCAGCAGCCAAGATGAGCGGGGAGGGGCCTACAATGAGCAGTTCTTC.

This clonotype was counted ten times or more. The CDR3 nucleotides are TGCAGTGGACTAGCGGGGGGGCCTTGGTACAATGAGCAGTTCTTC. Translation gives CSGLAGGPWYNEQFF. The chain recombines TRBV20-1 with TRBJ2-1; 14 nucleotides match TRBD2. The CDR3 totals 15 residues. Germline CDR1 and CDR2: DFQATT and SNEGSKA (reference sequence). Trimming at V came to 7 bases and at J to 4 bases, leaving 6 bases not matched to a gene.

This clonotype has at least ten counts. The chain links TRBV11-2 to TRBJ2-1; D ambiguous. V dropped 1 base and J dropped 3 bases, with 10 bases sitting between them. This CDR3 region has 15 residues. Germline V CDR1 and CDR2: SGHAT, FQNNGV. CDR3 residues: CASSLVGQNYNEQFF. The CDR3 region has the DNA TGTGCCAGCAGCTTAGTCGGTCAGAACTACAATGAGCAGTTCTTC.

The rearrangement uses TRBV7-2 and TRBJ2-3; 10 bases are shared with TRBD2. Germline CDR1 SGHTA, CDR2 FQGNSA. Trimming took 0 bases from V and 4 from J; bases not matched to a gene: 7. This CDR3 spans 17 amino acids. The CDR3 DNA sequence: TGTGCCAGCAGCTTAGCCGCTAGCGGGGGAATACCAGATACGCAGTATTTT. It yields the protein CASSLAASGGIPDTQYF.

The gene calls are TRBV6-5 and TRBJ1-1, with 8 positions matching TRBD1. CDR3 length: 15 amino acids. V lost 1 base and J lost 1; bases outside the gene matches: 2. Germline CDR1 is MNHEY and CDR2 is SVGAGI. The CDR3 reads CASSYFGQGNTEAFF. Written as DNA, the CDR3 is TGTGCCAGCAGTTACTTCGGACAGGGGAACACTGAAGCTTTCTTT.

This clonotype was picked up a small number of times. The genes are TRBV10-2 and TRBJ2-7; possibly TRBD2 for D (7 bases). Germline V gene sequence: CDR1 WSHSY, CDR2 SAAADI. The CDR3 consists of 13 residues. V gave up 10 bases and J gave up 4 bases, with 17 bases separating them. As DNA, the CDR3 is TGCGCCACCCAAAGAGGGGGGGCTTACGAGCAGTACGTC. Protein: CATQRGGAYEQYV.

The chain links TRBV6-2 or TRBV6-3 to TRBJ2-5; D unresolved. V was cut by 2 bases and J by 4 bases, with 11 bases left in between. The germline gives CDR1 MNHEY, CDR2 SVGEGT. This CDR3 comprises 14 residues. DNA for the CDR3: TGTGCCAGCAGTTACCGCCTCACTGTAGAGACCCAGTACTTC. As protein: CASSYRLTVETQYF.

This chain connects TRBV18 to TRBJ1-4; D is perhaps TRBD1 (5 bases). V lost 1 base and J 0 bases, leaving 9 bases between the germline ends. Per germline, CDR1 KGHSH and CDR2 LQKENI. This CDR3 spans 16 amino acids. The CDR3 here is CASSPRGGSTNEKLFF. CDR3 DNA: TGTGCCAGCTCACCACGTGGGGGATCAACTAATGAAAAACTGTTTTTT.

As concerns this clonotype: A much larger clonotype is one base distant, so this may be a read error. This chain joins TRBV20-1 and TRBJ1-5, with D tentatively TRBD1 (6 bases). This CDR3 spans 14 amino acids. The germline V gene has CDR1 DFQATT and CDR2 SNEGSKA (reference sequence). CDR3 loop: CCARGGTWDQPQHF. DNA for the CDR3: TGCTGTGCTAGAGGGGGGACATGGGATCAGCCCCAGCATTTT.

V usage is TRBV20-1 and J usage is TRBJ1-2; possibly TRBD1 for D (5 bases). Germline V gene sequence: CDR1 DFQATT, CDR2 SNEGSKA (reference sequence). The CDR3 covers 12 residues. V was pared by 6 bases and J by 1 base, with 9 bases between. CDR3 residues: CSASDSNYGYTF. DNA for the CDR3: TGCAGTGCAAGTGACAGTAACTATGGCTACACCTTC.

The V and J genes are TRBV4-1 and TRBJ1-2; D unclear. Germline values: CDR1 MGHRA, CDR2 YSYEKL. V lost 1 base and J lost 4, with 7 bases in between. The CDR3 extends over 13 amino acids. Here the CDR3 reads CASSQGGFYGYTF. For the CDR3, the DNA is TGCGCCAGCAGCCAAGGAGGGTTCTATGGCTACACCTTC.

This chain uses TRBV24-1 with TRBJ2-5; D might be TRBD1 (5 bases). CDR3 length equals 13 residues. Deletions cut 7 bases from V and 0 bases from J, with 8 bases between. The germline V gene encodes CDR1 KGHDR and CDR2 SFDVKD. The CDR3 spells CATRKGDQETQYF. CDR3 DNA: TGTGCCACCAGAAAAGGGGACCAAGAGACCCAGTACTTC.

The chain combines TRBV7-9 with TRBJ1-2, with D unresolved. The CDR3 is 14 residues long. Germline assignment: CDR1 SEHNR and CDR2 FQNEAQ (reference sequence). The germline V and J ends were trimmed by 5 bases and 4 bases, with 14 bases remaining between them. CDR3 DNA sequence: TGTGCCAGCAGCGCTTCGGACGGAACCTATGGCTACACCTTC. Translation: CASSASDGTYGYTF.

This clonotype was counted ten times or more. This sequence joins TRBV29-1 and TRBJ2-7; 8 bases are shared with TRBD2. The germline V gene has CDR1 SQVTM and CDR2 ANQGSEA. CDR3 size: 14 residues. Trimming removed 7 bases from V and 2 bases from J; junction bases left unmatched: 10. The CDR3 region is CSGRAGGLTYEQYF. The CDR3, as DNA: TGCAGCGGAAGGGCGGGGGGTTTGACCTACGAGCAGTACTTC.